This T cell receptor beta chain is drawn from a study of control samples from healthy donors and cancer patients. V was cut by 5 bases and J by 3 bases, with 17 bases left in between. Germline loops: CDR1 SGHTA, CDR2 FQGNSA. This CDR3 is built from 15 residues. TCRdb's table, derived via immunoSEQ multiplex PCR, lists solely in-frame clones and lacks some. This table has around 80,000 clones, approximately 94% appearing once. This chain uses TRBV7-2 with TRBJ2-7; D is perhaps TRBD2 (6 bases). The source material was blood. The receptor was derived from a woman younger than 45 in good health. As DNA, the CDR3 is TGTGCCAGCAGCATACATGTCGGGGGAGGCTACGAGCAGTACTTC. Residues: CASSIHVGGGYEQYF.